Following are 17 T cell receptor beta chains from one sample sequenced in a study of immune evolution from preneoplasia to lung adenocarcinoma. Method: immunoSEQ multiplex PCR; TCRdb's copy keeps in-frame clones and lacks some. Of thousands of clones listed, 65% to 85% were seen once; the top ten hold 7.5% to 10%. Sequenced material: FFPE adjacent normal lung tissue. Source of these receptors: a person between 65 and 79 years old with lung adenocarcinoma.

This chain joins TRBV5-4 and TRBJ2-5; TRBD2 aligns across 7 bases. Germline-derived CDR1 and CDR2 are SGHNT and YYREEE (reference sequence). CDR3 length equals 16 residues. Trimming removed 4 bases from V and 5 bases from J; junction bases left unmatched: 14. CDR3 residues: CASSPGGGPAKETQYF. CDR3 nucleotides: TGTGCCAGCAGCCCGGGGGGAGGACCTGCTAAGGAGACCCAGTACTTC.

The J gene is TRBJ2-5, the V gene TRBV29-1; a possible D gene is TRBD2 (6 bases). Trimming took off 2 bases at V and 5 bases at J, with 9 bases between the two ends. There are 12 residues in the CDR3. Germline V gives CDR1 SQVTM, CDR2 ANQGSEA. In nucleotides, the CDR3 is TGCAGCGTTGAATACGGGAGTGAGACCCAGTACTTC. The encoded protein is CSVEYGSETQYF.

The table lists this clone with a few counts. This chain links TRBV29-1 with TRBJ1-1; no firm D call. The CDR3 length is 13 residues. The germline V gene has CDR1 SQVTM and CDR2 ANQGSEA. Trimming removed 7 bases from V and 4 bases from J, with 16 bases in between. The CDR3 region has the DNA TGCAGCGGCAACCCTAACGGAGGCACTGAAGCTTTCTTT. This translates into CSGNPNGGTEAFF.

This chain connects TRBV29-1 to TRBJ2-7; possible D gene TRBD1, 6 bases. Per germline, CDR1 SQVTM and CDR2 ANQGSEA. V lost 1 base and J 6 bases, leaving 10 bases between the germline ends. The CDR3 length is 12 residues. The CDR3 loop reads CSVEGTGLEQYF. The CDR3 DNA reads TGCAGCGTTGAAGGCACAGGGCTCGAGCAGTACTTC.

The rearrangement links TRBV2 to TRBJ2-7, with 9 bases aligning to TRBD2. The CDR3 sequence is 13 residues long. Germline V lookup: CDR1 SNHLY, CDR2 FYNNEI. J lost 6 bases, V lost 4 bases, and 4 bases had no gene match. The CDR3 DNA follows: TGTGCCAGCAGTGGTAGCGGGAGAGCCGAGCAGTACTTC. This codes for CASSGSGRAEQYF. Filled out from reference TRBV2 and TRBJ2-7, the complete variable domain reads EPEVTQTPSHQVTQMGQEVILRCVPISNHLYFYWYRQILGQKVEFLVSFYNNEISEKSEIFDDQFSVERPDGSNFTLKIRSTKLEDSAMYFCASSGSGRAEQYFGPGTRLTVT.

A word on this clone: Germline and junction disagree at one end, which may indicate a read error. The rearrangement uses TRBV9 and TRBJ2-3; 8 nucleotides align to TRBD2. This CDR3 comprises 12 residues. Germline V gene data show CDR1 as SGDLS and CDR2 as YYNGEE. DNA for the CDR3: TGTGCCAGCAGCGAATCCGGGACTAGGGGAATTTTT. Encoded protein: CASSESGTRGIF.

The chain is built from TRBV20-1 and TRBJ1-1; D ambiguous. Trimming shortened V by 6 bases and J by 8 bases, and 13 bases separated the two germline ends. The CDR3 length is 11 residues. Germline CDR1 and CDR2: DFQATT and SNEGSKA (reference sequence). The CDR3 reads CSALRPPEAFF. In DNA, the CDR3 is TGCAGTGCGTTGCGGCCGCCAGAAGCTTTCTTT.

This rearrangement joins TRBV29-1 to TRBJ2-2; 8 positions match TRBD2. Germline CDR1 reads SQVTM; CDR2 reads ANQGSEA. The CDR3 is 13 residues long. Trimming took 3 bases from V and 6 from J; bases not matched to a gene: 3. The CDR3 sequence: CSVDPGGAGELFF. CDR3 nucleotides: TGCAGCGTTGACCCCGGGGGGGCCGGGGAGCTGTTTTTT.

The genes are TRBV28 and TRBJ1-1; tentative D call: TRBD1 (6 bases). Germline V lookup: CDR1 MDHEN, CDR2 SYDVKM. The V gene lost 6 bases and the J gene lost 4 bases, with 12 bases spanning the gap. There are 13 residues in the CDR3. CDR3 protein: CASRLGAFTEAFF. CDR3 nucleotide sequence: TGTGCCAGCAGGCTGGGGGCTTTCACTGAAGCTTTCTTT.

The V call is TRBV7-2, the J call TRBJ1-1; D might be TRBD1 (6 bases). Trimming cost V 5 bases and J 1 base, with 11 bases left between them. This CDR3 comprises 14 residues. CDR1 and CDR2 from the germline V gene are SGHTA and FQGNSA. The CDR3 reads CASSQRQANTEAFF. The CDR3 bases are TGTGCCAGCAGCCAAAGACAGGCGAACACTGAAGCTTTCTTT.

The rearrangement joins TRBV5-6 to TRBJ2-5; TRBD1 aligns across 9 bases. The CDR3 spans 15 residues. The J segment lost 5 bases and the V segment lost 0 bases, leaving 5 bases of the junction unmatched. Germline V gene sequence: CDR1 SGHDT, CDR2 YYEEEE. CDR3 region: CASSLGTGGMETQYF. For the CDR3, the DNA is TGTGCCAGCAGCTTGGGAACAGGGGGCATGGAGACCCAGTACTTC. Combining the CDR3 with reference TRBV5-6 and TRBJ2-5 gives the whole variable domain DAGVTQSPTHLIKTRGQQVTLRCSPKSGHDTVSWYQQALGQGPQFIFQYYEEEERQRGNFPDRFSGHQFPNYSSELNVNALLLGDSALYLCASSLGTGGMETQYFGPGTRLLVL.

In this sample, this clone turned up once. An end of the junction differs from the germline gene, which may be a read error. J is TRBJ2-6 and V is TRBV6-1, with D possibly matching TRBD2 (7 bases). The CDR3 consists of 15 residues. Germline CDR1 reads MNHNS; CDR2 reads SASEGT. CDR3 in DNA: TGTGCCACCAGTCGGGGGGCCCCAGGGGCCAACGTCCTGACTTTC. Translation: CATSRGAPGANVLTF.

The CDR3 nucleotides read TGTGCCAGCCAGTGGCGGCTCAATGAGCAGTTCTTC. Translating it yields CASQWRLNEQFF. This chain connects TRBV11-3 to TRBJ2-1, with D hard to call. The V gene's germline CDR1 is SGHNT and CDR2 YENEEA. This CDR3 spans 12 amino acids. V was cut by 8 bases and J by 6 bases, with 11 bases left in between.

This clone was counted only a few times. The rearrangement uses TRBV27 and TRBJ2-5, with 7 bases identical to TRBD1. The germline gives CDR1 MNHEY, CDR2 SMNVEV (reference sequence). Trimming cost V 5 bases and J 0 bases; bases outside gene matches: 21. The CDR3 loop spans 20 amino acids. The CDR3 loop is CASSASVTGAAIHYQETQYF. The CDR3 nucleotides are TGTGCCAGCAGTGCGAGTGTAACAGGGGCCGCCATCCACTACCAAGAGACCCAGTACTTC.

The genes are TRBV30 and TRBJ1-1; D remains ambiguous. Trimming pared 3 bases from V and 3 bases from J, leaving 11 bases between. CDR3 length equals 13 residues. Per germline, CDR1 GTSNPN and CDR2 SVGIG (reference sequence). CDR3 in DNA: TGTGCCTGGAGGTGGGCCTCCGACACTGAAGCTTTCTTT. Translated: CAWRWASDTEAFF.

Only a few counts were recorded for this clone. The V call is TRBV11-3, the J call TRBJ2-6, with D unresolved. Trimming removed 5 bases at V and 2 bases at J, with 7 bases between. This CDR3 has 14 residues. Germline V gene sequence: CDR1 SGHNT, CDR2 YENEEA. The CDR3 nucleotides read TGTGCCAGCAGCCCAGACCCTGGGGCCAACGTCCTGACTTTC. It codes for CASSPDPGANVLTF.

The V and J genes are TRBV6-5 and TRBJ2-5, with TRBD1 as a possible D gene (5 bases). V was cut by 6 bases and J by 3 bases, with 5 bases left in between. Germline assignment: CDR1 MNHEY and CDR2 SVGAGI. The CDR3 has 11 amino acids. The DNA for the CDR3 is TGTGCCAGCAGGACAGAAGAGACCCAGTACTTC. Translation gives CASRTEETQYF.